Here is one T cell receptor (beta chain) with its context. Its antigen is unidentified. This sample is drawn from a study of CD8 T cell repertoires and HIV-1 epitope variants. Looking at the study overall: Controls included no peptide, Ebola AY9 epitope, and a CMV, EBV, flu pool. 1M T cells were kept uncultured as a baseline.

TCRdb keeps only in-frame clones here, not all; method: immunoSEQ multiplex PCR. The table shows about 7,100 clones, with around 64% occurring only once. Sequencing was done on a sample of cultured CD8+ T cells derived from PBMCs. The clonotype comes from a male donor with HIV.

DNA of the CDR3: TGTGCCAGCAGTTTGATAGTAGAGACCCAGTACTTC. Encoded protein: CASSLIVETQYF. This sequence joins TRBV28 and TRBJ2-5; the D is unclear. Trimming shortened V by 3 bases and J by 4 bases, and 6 bases separated the two germline ends. The CDR3 extends over 12 amino acids. Germline CDR1 and CDR2: MDHEN and SYDVKM. The whole variable domain, filled in from reference TRBV28 and TRBJ2-5, reads DVKVTQSSRYLVKRTGEKVFLECVQDMDHENMFWYRQDPGLGLRLIYFSYDVKMKEKGDIPEGYSVSREKKERFSLILESASTNQTSMYLCASSLIVETQYFGPGTRLLVL.